This TCR beta chain was captured by sequencing in a study of blood T cells in healthy people across ages. Germline V CDR1 and CDR2: DFQATT, SNEGSKA (reference sequence). Trimming pared 2 bases from V and 4 bases from J, leaving 12 bases between. This CDR3 is built from 13 residues. PCR was performed a second time for 7 to 11 cycles using a sample-barcoded 5' primer and a J-beta primer mix. CDR3-containing paired-end reads numbering at least 2.5 million came from each sample. TCRdb used MiXCR to reprocess the 5' RACE reads, holding one entry per CDR3 protein. The sample has hundreds of thousands of distinct CDR3 sequences; less than 70% are singletons. Notes on the study in general: Per million T cells, TCR beta diversity dropped about linearly as age rose.

Concerning this clonotype itself: No antigen is known for it.

This TCR was recovered from an older man in good health. Sequenced sample: blood. The chain recombines TRBV20-1 with TRBJ2-7; D call uncertain. The CDR3 is CSARPGRAYEQYF. In DNA, the CDR3 is TGCAGTGCTAGACCGGGCCGCGCGTACGAGCAGTACTTC.